Only a few counts were recorded for the clone carrying this T cell receptor (beta chain). The CDR3 contains 14 residues. Germline CDR1 and CDR2: MGHDK and SYGVNS. V dropped 3 bases and J dropped 2 bases, with 10 bases sitting between them. This specimen comes from a study of blood T cell repertoires in COVID-19. Turning to the study itself: Sources were T cells, B-cell-depleted T cells, or PBMCs; the material itself was cDNA or gDNA.

Source study methods: Amplified reference gene primers provided the basis for estimating nucleated cell counts. Profiled with immunoSEQ multiplex PCR; TCRdb holds only in-frame clones, not every one. The V and J calls and clone size come from that table; D and trimming were worked out from the DNA. The sample carries 340,000 or so clones, around 90% recorded once. V and J are TRBV25-1 and TRBJ1-1; D is perhaps TRBD1 (5 bases). This receptor was identified in a man between 50 and 59 years old with active or convalescent COVID-19. Sequenced sample: peripheral blood. DNA for the CDR3: TGTGCCAGCAGTGATAGGGGAGGAAACACTGAAGCTTTCTTT. It is translated as CASSDRGGNTEAFF. Based on the CDR3 plus reference TRBV25-1 and TRBJ1-1, the full variable domain is EADIYQTPRYLVIGTGKKITLECSQTMGHDKMYWYQQDPGMELHLIHYSYGVNSTEKGDLSSESTVSRIRTEHFPLTLESARPSHTSQYLCASSDRGGNTEAFFGQGTRLTVV.